These 16 T cell receptor beta chains were sequenced from one sample in a study of T cells in Graves' hyperthyroidism and ophthalmopathy. Amplification yielded TCR beta CDR3 regions, with RNA transcripts as the source. Initially, a first-round RT-PCR of the TCR CDR3 employed the HTBI primer set. Each CDR3 protein gets one entry after TCRdb re-called the multiplex PCR reads with MiXCR. Altogether roughly 570,000 distinct CDR3 sequences are present, less than 20% being singletons, with the ten largest covering around 7.3%. The source material was blood. The receptors were gathered from a woman aged 25 to 39 with Graves' hyperthyroidism.

This clonotype was counted a few times. The chain combines TRBV30 with TRBJ2-3, with 9 bases matching TRBD2. The CDR3 runs to 12 residues. The ends lost 7 bases at V and 2 bases at J; junction bases unmatched: 1. CDR1 is GTSNPN, CDR2 SVGIG, per germline (reference sequence). CDR3 DNA sequence: TGTGCCTTAGCGGGAGTCACAGATACGCAGTATTTT. It is translated as CALAGVTDTQYF.

This clonotype has at least ten counts. The V call is TRBV5-1, the J call TRBJ2-5; maybe TRBD2 (5 bases). Trimming stripped 0 bases from V and 4 bases from J, with 10 bases between. In germline, CDR1 is SGHRS, CDR2 YFSETQ. This CDR3 region has 14 residues. CDR3 residues: CASSLGPGGETQYF. The CDR3 DNA follows: TGCGCCAGCAGCTTGGGACCTGGAGGAGAGACCCAGTACTTC.

This clonotype was picked up a small number of times. The chain joins TRBV9 to TRBJ2-1; D is perhaps TRBD1 (6 bases). Germline V CDR1 and CDR2: SGDLS, YYNGEE. The CDR3 contains 17 residues. Trimming shortened V by 6 bases and J by 4 bases, and 23 bases separated the two germline ends. The CDR3 region is CASTPQGQSWVYNEQFF. The CDR3, as DNA: TGTGCCAGCACTCCTCAAGGACAGTCCTGGGTATACAATGAGCAGTTCTTC.

The sample holds many counts of this clonotype. This chain joins TRBV7-2 and TRBJ2-7, with D perhaps matching TRBD2 (7 bases). The CDR3 runs to 14 residues. Per the germline V gene, CDR1 is SGHTA and CDR2 is FQGNSA. Trimming removed 2 bases from V and 4 bases from J, with 12 bases in between. The CDR3 nucleotides are TGTGCCAGCAGCTTAAGGGGGGGCGGGTACGAGCAGTACTTC. Translated: CASSLRGGGYEQYF.

This clonotype has at least ten counts. The rearrangement links TRBV30 to TRBJ1-2; D remains ambiguous. The CDR3 is 11 residues long. The ends were cut back, 6 bases at V and 4 bases at J, with 9 bases in the middle. The germline CDR1 and CDR2 sequences are GTSNPN and SVGIG (reference sequence). The DNA of the CDR3 is TGTGCCTGTTGGCCTGGCTATGGCTACACCTTC. Encoded protein: CACWPGYGYTF.

The chain combines TRBV5-1 with TRBJ2-1, with TRBD2 identical over 8 bases. Trimming removed 0 bases from V and 6 bases from J; junction bases left unmatched: 5. CDR1 and CDR2 (germline): SGHRS, YFSETQ. This CDR3 contains 15 residues. The CDR3 protein is CASSLASTSVNEQFF. The CDR3 DNA is TGCGCCAGCAGCTTGGCCTCGACTAGCGTCAATGAGCAGTTCTTC.

This clonotype was counted ten times or more. The V gene is TRBV20-1, the J gene TRBJ1-2; D unclear. This CDR3 is built from 13 residues. CDR1 DFQATT and CDR2 SNEGSKA come from the germline V gene (reference sequence). V dropped 6 bases and J dropped 0 bases, with 11 bases sitting between them. CDR3 nucleotides: TGCAGTGCCGCAGAGGGAGCTAACTATGGCTACACCTTC. This encodes CSAAEGANYGYTF.

This clonotype has a count of ten or more. This chain connects TRBV27 to TRBJ1-6, with D possibly TRBD1 on 6 matching bases. The germline V gene encodes CDR1 MNHEY and CDR2 SMNVEV (reference sequence). The CDR3 length is 11 residues. V was shortened by 10 bases and J by 12 bases, with 13 bases between the two germline ends. Written as DNA, the CDR3 is TGTGCCACCCAGGGGATCGGACCCCTCCACTTT. Protein: CATQGIGPLHF.

This clonotype was recorded at least ten times. The chain carries TRBV29-1 and TRBJ2-7; D tentatively fits TRBD1 or TRBD2 (6 bases each). Germline loops: CDR1 SQVTM, CDR2 ANQGSEA. Trimming left V 4 bases short and J 6 bases short, with 25 bases between. CDR3 length equals 16 residues. In DNA form, the CDR3 reads TGCAGCGTTGGGGGGGCGACAGACCACCGGATGGGCGAGCAGTACTTC. This codes for CSVGGATDHRMGEQYF.

Concerning this clonotype: This clone may be a read error of a much larger clone one base away. This chain links TRBV3-1 with TRBJ2-3; D unclear. The CDR3 is made up of 14 amino acids. Looked up from germline, CDR1 is LGHDT and CDR2 is YNNKEL (reference sequence). The CDR3 nucleotides read TGTGCCGGCAGCCAAGATCCCGGGCCGGGTACGCAGTATTTT. This gives the protein CAGSQDPGPGTQYF.

This clonotype was recorded a few times. The J gene is TRBJ1-2, the V gene TRBV15; 7 bases agree with TRBD1. CDR1 is LNHNV, CDR2 YYDKDF, per germline (reference sequence). The length of the CDR3 is 17 residues. The junction had 9 bases not matched to a gene; V was cut back by 0 bases and J by 2 bases. CDR3 sequence reads: CATSRDRFPTGNYGYTF. The DNA of the CDR3 is TGTGCCACCAGCAGAGATAGGTTTCCGACAGGGAACTATGGCTACACCTTC.

This clonotype was found many times. This chain joins TRBV28 and TRBJ2-2; D might be TRBD2 (6 bases). Germline assignment: CDR1 MDHEN and CDR2 SYDVKM. The V end was cut by 6 bases, the J end by 1 base, with 12 bases between. This CDR3 is built from 15 residues. The DNA for the CDR3 is TGTGCCAGCAGCACCCGGGACTGGAACACCGGGGAGCTGTTTTTT. It codes for CASSTRDWNTGELFF.

This clonotype was recorded many times. The chain joins TRBV6-2 or TRBV6-3 to TRBJ2-7, with 10 bases aligning to TRBD2. This CDR3 is 16 amino acids long. From germline, CDR1 is MNHEY and CDR2 SVGEGT. V trimming: 4 bases; J trimming: 2 bases; junction bases outside the gene matches: 8. The CDR3: CASSFSGRPIAYEQYF. The CDR3 nucleotides read TGTGCCAGCAGTTTTAGCGGGAGGCCAATCGCCTACGAGCAGTACTTC.

Many counts were recorded for this clonotype. Written as DNA, the CDR3 is TGTGCCAGCAGTGAATCCGGCAGGGGAAACGCCAAAGCTTTCTTT. Translating it yields CASSESGRGNAKAFF. The rearrangement joins TRBV6-1 to TRBJ1-1; tentatively, D is TRBD1 (6 bases). V lost 2 bases, J lost 9 bases, and 19 bases lay in between. Germline V gene data show CDR1 as MNHNS and CDR2 as SASEGT. This CDR3 contains 15 residues.

This clonotype was recorded a few times. The CDR3, as DNA: TGTGCCAGTAGTATAAGGACAGGGGATCAGCCCCAGCATTTT. Its protein is CASSIRTGDQPQHF. The chain joins TRBV19 to TRBJ1-5; 9 bases agree with TRBD1. The CDR3 is 14 residues long. Germline CDR1 LNHDA, CDR2 SQIVND (reference sequence). The J segment lost 5 bases and the V segment lost 2 bases, leaving 1 base of the junction unmatched.

This clonotype occurred many times. J is TRBJ2-1 and V is TRBV12-5, with 16 bases matching TRBD2. Looked up from germline, CDR1 is LGHNT and CDR2 is FRNRAP. Germline trimming cut 3 bases from V and 0 bases from J; bases unmatched to any gene: 11. This CDR3 comprises 21 residues. The CDR3 nucleotides read TGTGCTAGTGGTTTCCCCTCCGGGACTAGCGGGAGGGGAGGCTCCTACAATGAGCAGTTCTTC. It encodes CASGFPSGTSGRGGSYNEQFF.